This TCR beta chain was documented in a study of prognosis after radiotherapy for stage I lung cancer. Study-level information: Among about 7 patients the tumors were squamous cell carcinoma, and among twelve they were adenocarcinoma. Findings of the study overall: Stereotactic body radiation therapy was followed by a fall in unique TCR clone counts, with a median of approximately 10,000 versus 7,000. A difference in TRBV and TRBJ gene usage was reportedly seen between patients with and without metastases.

Multiplex PCR, run in two rounds, amplified TCR beta CDR3 from genomic DNA. Amplification in first-round PCR relied on primers specific to each TRBV and TRBJ gene. TCRdb analysed the multiplex PCR reads with MiXCR anew, one entry per CDR3 protein. Of about 31,000 distinct CDR3 sequences in the sample, approximately 39% are singletons; the top ten hold 15% to 17%. The sample holds many counts of this clonotype. The target antigen is unknown. There were approximately 6 milliliters of peripheral blood drawn at each of two time points. The CDR3 totals 12 residues. Per germline, CDR1 GTSNPN and CDR2 SVGIG (reference sequence). The V and J ends lost 2 bases and 3 bases respectively, with 8 bases between them.

V gene TRBV30 combines with J gene TRBJ2-7; D is possibly TRBD2 (5 bases). The clonotype was recovered from a donor older than 45 with non-small cell lung cancer. This specimen consisted of PBMCs, obtained before or after stereotactic body radiation therapy (not recorded which). CDR3 coding DNA: TGTGCCTGGAGTCGTGGAGGCTACGAGCAGTACTTC. Amino acid sequence: CAWSRGGYEQYF.